This T cell receptor beta chain is drawn from a study of T-cell memory formation after mild COVID-19. V shed 1 base and J shed 1 base, with 10 bases lying between them. CDR1 is SGHVS, CDR2 FQNEAQ, per germline. The CDR3 loop spans 15 amino acids. TCRdb used MiXCR to reprocess the 5' RACE reads, holding one entry per CDR3 protein. The sample lists about 280,000 distinct CDR3 sequences; 7% to 10% were seen once. The sample taken for sequencing was PBMCs or a T cell subset sorted from them (not recorded which). The chain has TRBV7-8 and TRBJ2-5; D is unresolved. This receptor was identified in a man younger than 30 who had mild COVID-19 (a few samples of this study predate the infection). Cell type and time point are not known. Here the CDR3 reads CASSLEWQIQETQYF. CDR3 sequence (DNA): TGTGCCAGCAGCTTAGAGTGGCAAATCCAAGAGACCCAGTACTTC.